A selection of T cell receptor beta chains follows, all from one sample in a study of radiotherapy plus CTLA-4 blockade in lung cancer. Generated by immunoSEQ multiplex PCR, the TCRdb table keeps only in-frame clones and is missing some. In the table there are nearly 110,000 clones, approximately 87% of which are singletons. This material consisted of peripheral blood, taken from a patient treated with radiotherapy plus ipilimumab. The receptor set was obtained from a human donor with non-small cell lung cancer that progressed on radiotherapy plus ipilimumab. Some clones in this sample may be carry-over from other donors' samples. Each CDR3 is given with its conserved first and last residue. D genes are given only for firm matches. Clone size is shown for a subset of rows, as once, few, many or a class of expanded clone.

abundance: .; j_gene: TRBJ1-1; d_gene: .; v_gene: TRBV9; CDR3nt: TGTGCCAGCAGCGTAGAGGTTCTGAACACTGAAGCTTTCTTT; CDR3aa: CASSVEVLNTEAFF
abundance: .; j_gene: TRBJ2-2; d_gene: .; v_gene: TRBV7-2; CDR3nt: TGTGCCAGCAGCTACAGGGGAGCGGGGACCGGGGAGCTGTTTTTT; CDR3aa: CASSYRGAGTGELFF
abundance: .; j_gene: TRBJ1-5; d_gene: .; v_gene: TRBV27; CDR3nt: TGTGCCAGCAGACGGGGTAGTGGGCAGCCCCAGCATTTT; CDR3aa: CASRRGSGQPQHF
abundance: .; j_gene: TRBJ1-3; d_gene: .; v_gene: TRBV9; CDR3nt: TGTGCCAGCAGCGTTTTGGGAGGAGCTGGAAACACCATATATTTT; CDR3aa: CASSVLGGAGNTIYF
abundance: .; j_gene: TRBJ1-1; d_gene: .; v_gene: TRBV2; CDR3nt: TGTGCCAGCAGGGAGGACAGATTGAACACTGAAGCTTTCTTT; CDR3aa: CASREDRLNTEAFF
abundance: .; j_gene: TRBJ1-1; d_gene: TRBD1; v_gene: TRBV4-3; CDR3nt: TGCGCCAGCAGCCAACAAACAGGGGTTTCTGAGAAAGCTTTCTTT; CDR3aa: CASSQQTGVSEKAFF
abundance: few; j_gene: TRBJ1-3; d_gene: .; v_gene: TRBV18; CDR3nt: TGTGCCAGCTTTGCAGGGGCCTCCGGAAACACCATATATTTT; CDR3aa: CASFAGASGNTIYF
abundance: .; j_gene: TRBJ2-2; d_gene: .; v_gene: TRBV6-6; CDR3nt: TGTGCCAGCAGGGACCCTAATACGGTCACCGGGGAGCTGTTTTTT; CDR3aa: CASRDPNTVTGELFF
abundance: .; j_gene: TRBJ1-1; d_gene: TRBD1; v_gene: TRBV7-3; CDR3nt: TGTGCCAGCAGCTCATTAGGGGGCCGGAACACTGAAGCTTTCTTT; CDR3aa: CASSSLGGRNTEAFF
abundance: .; j_gene: TRBJ1-1; d_gene: TRBD1; v_gene: TRBV10-3; CDR3nt: TGTGCCATCAGGGGACCGGGACAGGGTTCGGGGACTGAAGCTTTCTTT; CDR3aa: CAIRGPGQGSGTEAFF
abundance: .; j_gene: TRBJ1-1; d_gene: .; v_gene: TRBV5-1; CDR3nt: TGCGCCAGCAGCTTGGAGGGTCTATACACTGAAGCTTTCTTT; CDR3aa: CASSLEGLYTEAFF
abundance: .; j_gene: TRBJ1-6; d_gene: TRBD1; v_gene: TRBV11-2; CDR3nt: TGTGCCAGCAGCTTAGAACAGGGGTTTGATTCACCCCTCCACTTT; CDR3aa: CASSLEQGFDSPLHF
abundance: .; j_gene: TRBJ1-2; d_gene: .; v_gene: TRBV4-1; CDR3nt: TGCGCCAGCAGCCAAGATAGCCGACGATCTTATGGCTACACCTTC; CDR3aa: CASSQDSRRSYGYTF
abundance: .; j_gene: TRBJ1-4; d_gene: .; v_gene: TRBV5-4; CDR3nt: TGTGCCAGCAGTCCCGGGCCACCAGAAAAACTGTTTTTT; CDR3aa: CASSPGPPEKLFF
abundance: .; j_gene: TRBJ2-1; d_gene: .; v_gene: TRBV2; CDR3nt: TGTGCCAGCAGGACTGTTGGGAGCTCCTACAGTGAGCAGTTCTTC; CDR3aa: CASRTVGSSYSEQFF
abundance: .; j_gene: TRBJ2-3; d_gene: TRBD2; v_gene: TRBV5-4; CDR3nt: TGTGCCAGCAGCTTTGGACTAGCGGGGGGGCGTGGCACAGATACGCAGTATTTT; CDR3aa: CASSFGLAGGRGTDTQYF
abundance: .; j_gene: TRBJ2-5; d_gene: .; v_gene: TRBV6-1; CDR3nt: TGTGCCAGCAGTGCCAGTATTTCCCAAGAGACCCAGTACTTC; CDR3aa: CASSASISQETQYF
abundance: once; j_gene: TRBJ1-2; d_gene: TRBD1; v_gene: TRBV6-6; CDR3nt: TGTGCCAGCAGTTACGACAGGGGGTATGGCTACACCTTC; CDR3aa: CASSYDRGYGYTF
abundance: .; j_gene: TRBJ2-5; d_gene: .; v_gene: TRBV7-6; CDR3nt: TGTGCCAGCAGCTTAGCAAGAGCGTGGGGCCAAGAGACCCAGTACTTC; CDR3aa: CASSLARAWGQETQYF
abundance: .; j_gene: TRBJ2-5; d_gene: .; v_gene: TRBV5-1; CDR3nt: TGCGCCAGCAGCGCCGGACCCCAAGAGACCCAGTACTTC; CDR3aa: CASSAGPQETQYF
abundance: few; j_gene: TRBJ1-4; d_gene: TRBD1; v_gene: TRBV7-9; CDR3nt: TGTGCCAGCAGCCACGGACAGGGAAAACTGTTTTTT; CDR3aa: CASSHGQGKLFF
abundance: .; j_gene: TRBJ2-5; d_gene: TRBD1; v_gene: TRBV25-1; CDR3nt: TGTGCCAGCAGTAGGGACAGGGATCAAGAGACCCAGTACTTC; CDR3aa: CASSRDRDQETQYF
abundance: .; j_gene: TRBJ1-1; d_gene: .; v_gene: TRBV10-3; CDR3nt: TGTGCCATCAGTGAGAGAGCGAACACTGAAGCTTTCTTT; CDR3aa: CAISERANTEAFF
abundance: .; j_gene: TRBJ2-5; d_gene: .; v_gene: TRBV7-3; CDR3nt: TGTGCCAGCAGCATTACCGGGGGCGAAGAGACCCAGTACTTC; CDR3aa: CASSITGGEETQYF
abundance: .; j_gene: TRBJ2-7; d_gene: TRBD1; v_gene: TRBV10-3; CDR3nt: TGTGCCATCAGTGAGTCGACAGGGGGCCGCTACGAGCAGTACTTC; CDR3aa: CAISESTGGRYEQYF
abundance: .; j_gene: TRBJ1-2; d_gene: .; v_gene: TRBV28; CDR3nt: TGTGCCAGCAGTCCCAGGGACTTTTATGGCTACACCTTC; CDR3aa: CASSPRDFYGYTF
abundance: once; j_gene: TRBJ2-5; d_gene: .; v_gene: TRBV5-1; CDR3nt: TGCGCCAGCAGCCCACAGGGTCATCAAGAGACCCAGTACTTC; CDR3aa: CASSPQGHQETQYF
abundance: .; j_gene: TRBJ2-1; d_gene: .; v_gene: TRBV7-2; CDR3nt: TGTGCCAGCAGCGTGAACAGGGACAATGAGCAGTTCTTC; CDR3aa: CASSVNRDNEQFF
abundance: .; j_gene: TRBJ2-1; d_gene: TRBD2; v_gene: TRBV6-5; CDR3nt: TGTGCCAGCAGAAAGCGGGGGGGCGTTGATGAGCAGTTCTTC; CDR3aa: CASRKRGGVDEQFF
abundance: .; j_gene: TRBJ2-7; d_gene: TRBD1; v_gene: TRBV5-6; CDR3nt: TGTGCCAGCAGCTTCCCCACAGGGGCCTACGAGCAGTACTTC; CDR3aa: CASSFPTGAYEQYF
abundance: .; j_gene: TRBJ2-3; d_gene: .; v_gene: TRBV9; CDR3nt: TGTGCCAGCAGCGTAGATGGGTTGGCAGATACGCAGTATTTT; CDR3aa: CASSVDGLADTQYF
abundance: .; j_gene: TRBJ1-4; d_gene: TRBD1; v_gene: TRBV15; CDR3nt: TGTGCCACCAGCAGAGACCAGGGGACAGGGAGTGTAAAACTGTTTTTT; CDR3aa: CATSRDQGTGSVKLFF
abundance: .; j_gene: TRBJ2-1; d_gene: TRBD2; v_gene: TRBV29-1; CDR3nt: TGCAGCGTTGAGCTTTCTAGCGGGGGAAATAGTGAGCAGTTCTTC; CDR3aa: CSVELSSGGNSEQFF
abundance: .; j_gene: TRBJ2-7; d_gene: TRBD2; v_gene: TRBV4-3; CDR3nt: TGCGCCAGCAGCCAAGTTCAAGCGGGGGAGGTGTACGAGCAGTACTTC; CDR3aa: CASSQVQAGEVYEQYF
abundance: .; j_gene: TRBJ2-7; d_gene: .; v_gene: TRBV5-1; CDR3nt: TGCGCCAGCAACACCTTAGGGCCAGGCGAGCAGTACTTC; CDR3aa: CASNTLGPGEQYF
abundance: .; j_gene: TRBJ2-3; d_gene: .; v_gene: TRBV6-6; CDR3nt: TGTGCCAGCAGTTTCTCAGATACGCAGTATTTT; CDR3aa: CASSFSDTQYF
abundance: .; j_gene: TRBJ2-3; d_gene: .; v_gene: TRBV10-3; CDR3nt: TGTGCCATCCGGCGGGACAACTCAGATACGCAGTATTTT; CDR3aa: CAIRRDNSDTQYF
abundance: .; j_gene: TRBJ1-6; d_gene: .; v_gene: TRBV6-1; CDR3nt: TGTGCCAGCAACCCTGGGGGGGTTCCTTCACCCCTCCACTTT; CDR3aa: CASNPGGVPSPLHF
abundance: .; j_gene: TRBJ1-2; d_gene: .; v_gene: TRBV7-9; CDR3nt: TGTGCCAGCAGCTTAGAGGGGCTAACGAACTATGGCTACACCTTC; CDR3aa: CASSLEGLTNYGYTF
abundance: .; j_gene: TRBJ2-7; d_gene: .; v_gene: TRBV20-1; CDR3nt: TGCAGTGCATCGGGGGAGGCGCGGCAGTACTTC; CDR3aa: CSASGEARQYF
abundance: few; j_gene: TRBJ1-4; d_gene: .; v_gene: TRBV5-1; CDR3nt: TGCGCCAGCAGCTTTCTAGCAGGGGAAGAGGGAAAACTGTTTTTT; CDR3aa: CASSFLAGEEGKLFF
abundance: .; j_gene: TRBJ2-5; d_gene: .; v_gene: TRBV29-1; CDR3nt: TGCAGCGTTGATGGGGGGGCACGTGAGACCCAGTACTTC; CDR3aa: CSVDGGARETQYF
abundance: .; j_gene: TRBJ2-5; d_gene: TRBD2; v_gene: TRBV19; CDR3nt: TGTGCCAGTAGTCCGCGGGGGGGACAAGAGACCCAGTACTTC; CDR3aa: CASSPRGGQETQYF
abundance: .; j_gene: TRBJ1-5; d_gene: .; v_gene: TRBV9; CDR3nt: TGTGCCAGCAGCGTACGGAGCAATCAGCCCCAGCATTTT; CDR3aa: CASSVRSNQPQHF
abundance: .; j_gene: TRBJ2-7; d_gene: .; v_gene: TRBV28; CDR3nt: TGTGCCAGCAGTCTGGGCCATACCTACGAGCAGTACTTC; CDR3aa: CASSLGHTYEQYF
abundance: .; j_gene: TRBJ2-5; d_gene: .; v_gene: TRBV7-2; CDR3nt: TGTGCCAGCAGCCGTTTTAGGGGGCAAGAGACCCAGTACTTC; CDR3aa: CASSRFRGQETQYF
abundance: .; j_gene: TRBJ1-2; d_gene: .; v_gene: TRBV4-1; CDR3nt: TGCGCCAGCAGCCCCCAGGGTTTAAGTGGCTACACCTTC; CDR3aa: CASSPQGLSGYTF
abundance: .; j_gene: TRBJ2-1; d_gene: .; v_gene: TRBV14; CDR3nt: TGTGCCAGCAGCGCCCTTAGGGCTGAGCAGTTCTTC; CDR3aa: CASSALRAEQFF
abundance: .; j_gene: TRBJ1-1; d_gene: .; v_gene: TRBV10-1; CDR3nt: TGCGCCAGCAGTGAGGATTGGGGGAACACTGAAGCTTTCTTT; CDR3aa: CASSEDWGNTEAFF
abundance: .; j_gene: TRBJ2-5; d_gene: TRBD1; v_gene: TRBV15; CDR3nt: TGTGCCACCAGCAGAGATTACAGGGGAGAGACCCAGTACTTC; CDR3aa: CATSRDYRGETQYF
abundance: .; j_gene: TRBJ1-1; d_gene: TRBD1; v_gene: TRBV6-5; CDR3nt: TGTGCCAGCTTCCCTGAGGGACAGCTTGAAGCTTTCTTT; CDR3aa: CASFPEGQLEAFF
abundance: .; j_gene: TRBJ2-7; d_gene: TRBD1; v_gene: TRBV11-3; CDR3nt: TGTGCCAGCAGCTTAGCCCCTCCGGGACAGGGGGCTAGAGACGAGCAGTACTTC; CDR3aa: CASSLAPPGQGARDEQYF
abundance: .; j_gene: TRBJ2-2; d_gene: .; v_gene: TRBV5-1; CDR3nt: TGCGCCAGCAGCGTACTGGGGGGAAGTAGCACCGGGGAGCTGTTTTTT; CDR3aa: CASSVLGGSSTGELFF
abundance: .; j_gene: TRBJ2-1; d_gene: TRBD2; v_gene: TRBV4-2; CDR3nt: TGTGCCAGCAGCCAAGGCGTACTAGCGGGGGGTGAGCAGTTCTTC; CDR3aa: CASSQGVLAGGEQFF